This TCR beta chain was recorded in a study of shared clonotypes between healthy human individuals. Study results and caveats: Larger richness was generally estimated for naive than memory subsets.

V trimming: 5 bases; J trimming: 9 bases; junction bases outside the gene matches: 8. This CDR3 contains 14 residues. The germline V gene has CDR1 MGHRA and CDR2 YSYEKL. Worth noting for this clone: The antigen is undetermined.

Method: immunoSEQ multiplex PCR; TCRdb's copy keeps in-frame clones and lacks some. The sample shows some 2.3 million clones, approximately 95% of them seen only once. The clonotype originates from a man younger than 30 in good health. Some clones in this sample may be carry-over from other donors' samples. This chain uses TRBV4-1 with TRBJ2-5, with TRBD2 identical over 11 bases. Sequencing was carried out using naive CD4+ T cells from PBMCs. As for subset: CD45RA+ positively selected. CDR3 sequence reads: CASSGSGSGRAQYF. The CDR3, as DNA: TGCGCCAGCAGCGGCTCAGGTAGCGGGAGGGCCCAGTACTTC.